One sample yielded the 12 T cell receptor beta chains listed below, sequenced in a study of early T cells in non-severe SARS-CoV-2 infection. TCRdb itself ran the 5' RACE reads through MiXCR, one entry per CDR3 protein. The table includes around 83,000 distinct CDR3 sequences, about an eighth detected once. The sequenced sample was whole blood, obtained at baseline. These receptors were collected from an adult who was a healthcare worker with PCR-confirmed SARS-CoV-2 infection or an uninfected control (not recorded which).

This chain uses TRBV9 with TRBJ2-3; 8 bases are a match to TRBD2. With 1 base clipped from V and 1 base from J, the junction kept 5 bases outside the gene matches. The CDR3 has 16 amino acids. CDR1 and CDR2 from the germline V gene are SGDLS and YYNGEE. DNA for the CDR3: TGTGCCAGCAGCGTACGGGGAGCGGGAGGCACAGATACGCAGTATTTT. This gives the protein CASSVRGAGGTDTQYF.

The rearrangement joins TRBV3-1 to TRBJ2-1, with D perhaps matching TRBD1 (5 bases). In germline, CDR1 is LGHDT, CDR2 YNNKEL (reference sequence). Trimming pared 2 bases from V and 7 bases from J, leaving 15 bases between. The CDR3 runs 15 residues. CDR3 DNA sequence: TGTGCCAGCAGCCAATCGGTAGCAGGGCCGAATGAGCAGTTCTTC. The encoded protein is CASSQSVAGPNEQFF.

Many counts were recorded for this clonotype. The genes are TRBV6-6 and TRBJ1-4; no clear D gene. Germline CDR1 and CDR2: MNHNY and SVGAGI (reference sequence). This CDR3 is 13 amino acids long. The germline V and J ends were trimmed by 0 bases and 7 bases, with 6 bases remaining between them. The CDR3 DNA is TGTGCCAGCAGTTACTCACGGTTTGAAAAACTGTTTTTT. Translated, it gives CASSYSRFEKLFF.

This clonotype was observed a few times. The V and J genes are TRBV11-3 and TRBJ2-3; 9 bases fit TRBD1. The CDR3 has 16 amino acids. Germline CDR1 SGHNT, CDR2 YENEEA. V lost 5 bases to trimming and J lost 2 bases; unmatched junction nucleotides: 8. CDR3 region: CASSIGQGLTTDTQYF. CDR3 bases: TGTGCCAGCAGCATAGGACAGGGGCTAACCACAGATACGCAGTATTTT. The whole variable domain, remainder taken from reference TRBV11-3 and TRBJ2-3, is EAGVVQSPRYKIIEKKQPVAFWCNPISGHNTLYWYLQNLGQGPELLIRYENEEAVDDSQLPKDRFSAERLKGVDSTLKIQPAELGDSAVYLCASSIGQGLTTDTQYFGPGTRLTVL.

This clonotype was observed a few times. The chain joins TRBV12-3 or TRBV12-4 to TRBJ1-5; weak D call: TRBD1 (5 bases). Trimming stripped 2 bases from V and 2 bases from J, with 10 bases between. The CDR3 contains 15 residues. CDR3: CASSLTPGRNQPQHF. For the CDR3, the DNA is TGTGCCAGCAGTTTAACCCCAGGGCGCAATCAGCCCCAGCATTTT.

V gene TRBV6-2 or TRBV6-3 combines with J gene TRBJ1-1; D is unresolved. The CDR3 spans 11 residues. Trimming cost V 6 bases and J 11 bases, with 13 bases left between them. Germline-derived CDR1 and CDR2 are MNHEY and SVGEGT. CDR3 protein: CASSPGRLAFF. In nucleotides, the CDR3 is TGTGCCAGCAGCCCCGGGAGATTGGCTTTCTTT.

This clonotype was observed once. A much larger clone lies one base from this, so it may be a read error. The chain recombines TRBV20-1 with TRBJ2-1, with 9 bases identical to TRBD2. The CDR3 loop spans 14 amino acids. Looked up from germline, CDR1 is DFQATT and CDR2 is SNEGSKA (reference sequence). The V gene end was trimmed by 5 bases and the J gene end by 12 bases; junction bases not matched to a gene: 14. CDR3 sequence reads: CSARTGASGIVQFF. The CDR3 nucleotides read TGCAGTGCTCGAACCGGGGCTAGCGGGATTGTGCAGTTCTTC.

This clonotype was seen many times. The V gene is TRBV6-6, the J gene TRBJ1-3; D is ambiguous. Germline-derived CDR1 and CDR2 are MNHNY and SVGAGI (reference sequence). There are 13 residues in the CDR3. V dropped 8 bases and J dropped 0 bases, with 8 bases sitting between them. CDR3 nucleotides: TGTGCCAGCCACCACCTCTCTGGAAACACCATATATTTT. Protein sequence: CASHHLSGNTIYF.

The rearrangement links TRBV5-1 to TRBJ2-5; perhaps TRBD1 as D (5 bases). The CDR3 covers 14 residues. V lost 0 bases, J lost 4 bases, and 10 bases lay in between. Per germline, CDR1 SGHRS and CDR2 YFSETQ. This chain's CDR3 is CASSLGGVVETQYF. The DNA of the CDR3 is TGCGCCAGCAGCTTGGGGGGCGTGGTAGAGACCCAGTACTTC.

This clonotype was observed many times. The V and J genes are TRBV28 and TRBJ2-3, with TRBD1 matching 7 bases. Germline CDR1 reads MDHEN; CDR2 reads SYDVKM. The CDR3 has 16 residues. Losses at the gene ends were 2 bases for V and 2 bases for J; bases not matched to a gene: 7. Here the CDR3 DNA reads TGTGCCAGCAGTTTACCGAGACAGGGCTTCACAGATACGCAGTATTTT. Protein product: CASSLPRQGFTDTQYF.

The gene calls are TRBV6-5 and TRBJ1-1, with D hard to call. V was shortened by 0 bases and J by 4 bases, with 12 bases between the two germline ends. The CDR3 contains 15 residues. Germline-derived CDR1 and CDR2 are MNHEY and SVGAGI. As DNA, the CDR3 is TGTGCCAGCAGTTACTCGTATCTGGGAGCCACTGAAGCTTTCTTT. This translates into CASSYSYLGATEAFF.

The chain employs TRBV20-1 and TRBJ2-3; D is possibly TRBD2 (7 bases). The CDR3 totals 15 residues. Trimming removed 5 bases from V and 3 bases from J, with 18 bases in between. Germline CDR1 and CDR2: DFQATT and SNEGSKA (reference sequence). The CDR3 bases are TGCAGTGCTGGGGGAGGGGGTAGTCGTACAGATACGCAGTATTTT. This encodes CSAGGGGSRTDTQYF.